These T cell receptor beta chains were read from a single sample in a study of T cell responses to AZD1222 COVID-19 vaccine. TCRdb's copy holds only in-frame clones and misses some; the assay was immunoSEQ multiplex PCR. This sample has 100,000 to 150,000 clones, with 70% to 90% found just once. The sequenced sample was peripheral blood, obtained on day 0 of AZD1222 vaccination. These receptors were obtained from an adult in good health. Each CDR3 is given with its conserved first and last residue. D genes are given only for firm matches. Clone size, where shown, is once, few, many, or a class for clones that have expanded.

TRBV10-3,.,TRBD2,TRBJ2-3,TGTGCCATCAGTGAGTCGGTTAGCGGGAGTAGGCCCCAGACTACAACAGATACGCAGTATTTT,CAISESVSGSRPQTTTDTQYF
TRBV28,.,.,TRBJ2-1,TGTGCCAGCAGCTATGACTCCTACAATGAGCAGTTCTTC,CASSYDSYNEQFF
TRBV20-1,few,TRBD2,TRBJ2-7,TGCAGTGCTAGTAGGACTAGCGGAGCCTACGAGCAGTACTTC,CSASRTSGAYEQYF
TRBV4-1,.,.,TRBJ2-7,TGCGCCAGCAGCCAAGGTGAGGGGACCGGCGAGCAGTACTTC,CASSQGEGTGEQYF
TRBV6-4,.,.,TRBJ1-5,TGTGCCAGCAAGGGGGGGAGCAATCAGCCCCAGCATTTT,CASKGGSNQPQHF
TRBV3-1/TRBV3-2,.,.,TRBJ1-2,TGTGCCAGCAGCTCAACAGGGACCTATGGCTACACCTTC,CASSSTGTYGYTF
TRBV12-3/TRBV12-4,.,TRBD2,TRBJ2-5,TGTGCCAGCAATAGACTAGCGGAAGAGACCCAGTACTTC,CASNRLAEETQYF
TRBV5-4,.,.,TRBJ2-2,TGTGCCAGCAGCTTGGTTTCTCTCAACACCGGGGAGCTGTTTTTT,CASSLVSLNTGELFF
TRBV28,.,.,TRBJ2-3,TGTGCCAGCAGTTCTCAAGATACGCAGTATTTT,CASSSQDTQYF
TRBV6-5,.,.,TRBJ1-2,TGTGCCAGCAGCCTAGTGTTCGTGCCGGGCTATGGCTACACCTTC,CASSLVFVPGYGYTF
TRBV6-5,.,.,TRBJ1-6,TGTGCCAGCAGCCAGGGGCCCTATGGGAGGTCACCCCTCCACTTT,CASSQGPYGRSPLHF
TRBV12-5,.,.,TRBJ2-5,TGTGCTAGTGGTTTGGGGTTCAGAAAGGACTTC,CASGLGFRKDF
TRBV24-1,.,TRBD1,TRBJ1-4,TGTGCCACCAGTGATTCCACAGGGGGTGGTGAAAAACTGTTTTTT,CATSDSTGGGEKLFF
TRBV19,.,.,TRBJ2-3,TGTGCCAGTAGTATCTGGGGCGGAAGCACAGATACGCAGTATTTT,CASSIWGGSTDTQYF
TRBV6-2/TRBV6-3,few,.,TRBJ2-5,TGTGCCAGCAGCATACAAGAGACCCAGTACTTC,CASSIQETQYF
TRBV11-2,.,.,TRBJ1-1,TGTGCCAGCAGCTTAGGTGTGTCTGAAGCTTTCTTT,CASSLGVSEAFF
TRBV28,.,.,TRBJ1-5,TGTGCCAGCACCCGGGGCGGGGGTAGCCTCGGGTCGCATTTT,CASTRGGGSLGSHF
TRBV6-1,.,.,TRBJ1-2,TGTGCCAGCAGTGAACATTCGAATAACTATGGCTACACCTTC,CASSEHSNNYGYTF
TRBV9,.,TRBD1,TRBJ2-7,TGTGCCAGCAGCGTAGGTGGGACAGGGGGCTGGGACTACGAGCAGTACTTC,CASSVGGTGGWDYEQYF
TRBV5-1,.,TRBD1,TRBJ2-3,TGCGCCAGCAGCCATAAACCGGGACAGGGGAACACAGATACGCAGTATTTT,CASSHKPGQGNTDTQYF
TRBV21-1,many,.,TRBJ2-7,TGTGCCAGCAGCAAACTTGGCCGAAACTACGAGCAGTACTTC,CASSKLGRNYEQYF
TRBV19,.,TRBD1,TRBJ2-7,TGTGCCAGTAGCGGGACAGGAGAGGGCTACGAGCAGTACTTC,CASSGTGEGYEQYF
TRBV24-1,.,.,TRBJ1-2,TGTGCCACCAGTGATGTTGGGAGAGGGTATGGCTACACCTTC,CATSDVGRGYGYTF
TRBV7-2,.,.,TRBJ2-2,TGTGCCAGCAGCTTAGAGTTGGGGGGCGGCGGGGAGCTGTTTTTT,CASSLELGGGGELFF
TRBV5-4,.,TRBD1,TRBJ1-5,TGTGCCAGCAGCTTGGGGGGGACAGGGGGCCTTCAGCCCCAGCATTTT,CASSLGGTGGLQPQHF
TRBV28,.,.,TRBJ2-7,TGTGCCAGCAGTTATCCTGACGCCAGGGGAGACAGCTCCTACGAGCAGTACTTC,CASSYPDARGDSSYEQYF
TRBV5-1,.,.,TRBJ2-7,TGCGCCAGCAGCTTGACAGGCTCCTACGAGCAGTACTTC,CASSLTGSYEQYF
TRBV6-6,.,.,TRBJ2-3,TGTGCCAGCAGTTACTCTGCGGGGATGGCAGATACGCAGTATTTT,CASSYSAGMADTQYF
TRBV1,few,.,TRBJ1-4,TGCACCAGCCCTCCTGGTGGGCTTAGGAAACTGTTTTTT,CTSPPGGLRKLFF
TRBV6-5,.,.,TRBJ1-2,TGTGCCAGCAACGCGAAACGGGGGACTGGCTACACCTTC,CASNAKRGTGYTF
TRBV18,.,TRBD2,TRBJ2-5,TGTGCCAGCTCACGGGGACTAGGGAAAGAGACCCAGTACTTC,CASSRGLGKETQYF
TRBV6-5,.,TRBD1,TRBJ1-1,TGTGCCAGCAGTTACCAGACAGGGCAAGACACTGAAGCTTTCTTT,CASSYQTGQDTEAFF
TRBV7-8,.,TRBD2,TRBJ2-7,TGTGCCAGCAGCTTAAATGGCGGGGGGGAAGCCTACGAGCAGTACTTC,CASSLNGGGEAYEQYF
TRBV6-4,few,TRBD2,TRBJ2-7,TGTGCCAGCAGTGACTCGAGCGGGGGCCACGAGCAGTACTTC,CASSDSSGGHEQYF
TRBV5-3,.,TRBD1,TRBJ1-5,TGTGCCAGAAGCCCAAGAGGGGGCGGACAGCCCCAGCATTTT,CARSPRGGGQPQHF
TRBV19,.,TRBD1,TRBJ1-5,TGTGCCAGTAGTATGTTATGGGACAGGGCAAATCAGCCCCAGCATTTT,CASSMLWDRANQPQHF
TRBV29-1,.,TRBD1,TRBJ1-2,TGCAGCGTCTCGGACAGGGATGGCTACACCTTC,CSVSDRDGYTF
TRBV27,.,TRBD2,TRBJ2-3,TGTGCCAGCATAAGCGGGGGGACAGATACGCAGTATTTT,CASISGGTDTQYF
TRBV6-5,once,.,TRBJ2-3,TGTGCCAGCACCTCCAGCGGGGATACGCAGTATTTT,CASTSSGDTQYF
TRBV11-3,.,TRBD2,TRBJ2-1,TGTGCCAGCAGCTTCACCGGGACTAGCGGGGTGGTAGGTAATGAGCAGTTCTTC,CASSFTGTSGVVGNEQFF
TRBV27,.,TRBD1,TRBJ1-5,TGTGCCAGCAGTTTGGACAGGGTGGGCCAGCCCCAGCATTTT,CASSLDRVGQPQHF
TRBV13,once,TRBD2,TRBJ2-1,TGTGCCAGCAGCAATAATAGACTAGCGGGAGGTTACAATGAGCAGTTCTTC,CASSNNRLAGGYNEQFF
TRBV7-2,.,.,TRBJ1-2,TGTGCCAGCAGCCCAAGCAACTATGGCTACACCTTC,CASSPSNYGYTF
TRBV11-1,.,TRBD1,TRBJ2-7,TGTGCCAGCAGCTTTTCCGCGACAGGGCCCTACGAGCAGTACTTC,CASSFSATGPYEQYF
TRBV9,.,TRBD2,TRBJ2-7,TGTGCCAGCAGCGCAAGCGGGGGGATCTACGAGCAGTACTTC,CASSASGGIYEQYF
TRBV6-2/TRBV6-3,.,TRBD1,TRBJ1-1,TGTGCCAGCAGTATTACAGGGGGCATGGCTGAAGCTTTCTTT,CASSITGGMAEAFF
TRBV9,.,TRBD2,TRBJ2-7,TGTGCCAGCAGCACAGCTAGCGGGTCCTACGAGCAGTACTTC,CASSTASGSYEQYF
TRBV27,.,.,TRBJ1-5,TGTGCCAGCAGTCTACAACCGGGACTCGCACCGCATTTT,CASSLQPGLAPHF